This TCR beta chain was identified in a study of blood T cell repertoires in COVID-19. The wider study: Whether acute or convalescent, the COVID-19 samples came from the United States, Italy and Spain.

The germline CDR1 and CDR2 sequences are SGHTA and FQGNSA. V was clipped by 4 bases and J by 6 bases; unmatched bases: 10. This CDR3 region has 15 residues. Profiled with immunoSEQ multiplex PCR; TCRdb holds only in-frame clones, not every one. The table shows approximately 380,000 clones, with roughly nine tenths occurring only once. Cohorts were assigned according to the clinical history that participants reported. V and J are TRBV7-2 and TRBJ2-3; TRBD2 matches at 7 bases. The sequence was obtained from a woman aged 40 to 50 who had been exposed to COVID-19. Source material: PBMCs or T cells enriched from blood (not recorded which). The CDR3 here is CASSSRLATGDTQYF. CDR3 nucleotides: TGTGCCAGCAGCTCCAGACTAGCTACCGGGGATACGCAGTATTTT.